This section outlines one T cell receptor beta chain sequence together with its context. Which antigen it targets is not known. Qualities for individual bases were not recorded, and no much larger clone is one base off. The entire amount of isolated RNA was reverse transcribed using the High Capacity cDNA Reverse Transcription Kit, so the sequenced TCRB transcripts were expressed ones. Naive, central memory and regulatory T cell samples underwent deep immunoSEQ sequencing, averaging around 3.9 million total reads per sample. Sorted cells were lysed in RLT buffer, and RNA was extracted using DNase-treated RNeasy Micro or Mini kits according to cell number. Each cell subset was processed on its own to prevent cross-contamination, while patient and healthy donor samples were processed together. The immunoSEQ multiplex PCR was used to amplify TCRB sequences from cDNA, yielding 87-bp fragments that span the CDR3 region. Amplicons were sequenced on the Illumina HiSeq platform. The study's own analysis went as follows. PCR bias was computationally corrected using synthetic template baselines, reads within Hamming distance 2 were collapsed, and singletons that could not be merged were discarded. By aligning reads against IMGT, V, D and J genes, CDR3 length, and insertions or deletions at six rearrangement sites were assigned. Clonotype counts were normalized to sorted cell number within each subset before computing true diversity and Gini coefficients with the tcR R package. Repertoire sharing was quantified using the overlap coefficient calculated on TCRB nucleotide sequences. As a proxy for the pre-selection repertoire, out-of-frame TCRB sequences from naive cells were analyzed. TCRdb took this table from immuneACCESS and kept in-frame rearrangements with V and J called. Such tables lack part of the clones; where checked against another copy, unresolved V genes explain under half of the gap, and the rest is unexplained. The D gene and trimming were derived from the DNA, and the V and J assignments and clone size from that table. In all, the sample holds about 650,000 clones, and 9.5% to 15% of those were seen once. Of the sample, around 0.12% is held by the ten largest clones.

From its cysteine to its phenylalanine, the CDR3 spans 16 amino acids. CDR3 DNA only is kept here, 48 bases in frame from base 1. CDR1 and CDR2, per the germline V gene, are SGHRS and YFSETQ. Germline trimming: 4 bases from V, 3 bases from J; junction bases outside gene matches: 11. A single peripheral blood draw of approximately 110 mL on average was collected from each donor into heparinised tubes. Using a panel that included CD45RO, CCR7, CD25, CD127, CD95 and CD27, naive, central memory, regulatory and stem cell-like memory CD4+ T cells were sorted on a BD FACSAria II. All sorted populations exceeded 98% purity. PBMCs were isolated right away by Lymphoprep density gradient centrifugation and were stained directly, without culture. So that batch effects would be minimized, each experiment stained and sorted samples in pairs, pairing one healthy donor with one patient. This entry is derived from a study of beta chain features in type 1 diabetes (dated by TCRdb to about 2018). For the study in its entirety: Mean age, gender distribution, total cell number and subset yield did not differ between patients and healthy donors. Across all samples, approximately 98,000,000 sorted cells were examined, and cell number per subset correlated strongly with RNA yield. In the study, TCRB repertoires of sorted circulating CD4+ T cell subsets from recently diagnosed type 1 diabetes patients were compared with those of matched healthy donors. Naive and central memory subsets were obtained from all 30 or so donors, but regulatory and stem cell-like memory subsets were isolated from only 8 patients and about 8 healthy donors.

General conclusions and limits of the study: Naive, central memory and regulatory TCRB repertoires appeared more similar among patients than among healthy donors. Only small numbers of individuals were included in the HLA sub-analyses, which left unresolved whether HLA type had any influence on TCRB rearrangement. Type 1 diabetes patients showed a moderate but significant shortening of TCRB CDR3 length in all four CD4+ subsets. PCR might favor shorter templates, but patient and control samples were amplified and corrected together, so any skew would affect both groups equally. Sequencing cDNA rather than genomic DNA could over-represent highly expressing activated cells, although activation and CD3 levels did not differ between groups. Patients with type 1 diabetes made fewer insertions and deleted more nucleotides at VDJ recombination sites, implying thymic rearrangement abnormalities.

The receptor was isolated from a young man with type 1 diabetes. Material for sequencing was naive CD4+ T cells from blood. Explained via the paper, the cell subset or site label denotes: true naive CD4+ T cells. The chain is made from TRBV5-1 and TRBJ2-7, and 9 junctional nucleotides match TRBD1. CDR3 region: CASSTTPGTGSYEQYF. The sequenced DNA: TGCGCCAGCAGCACCACCCCCGGGACAGGGAGCTACGAGCAGTACTTC.